These 19 T cell receptor beta chains share one sample of origin, sequenced in a study of shared clonotypes between healthy human individuals. Only in-frame clones appear in the TCRdb table, and some are missing; sequencing was by immunoSEQ multiplex PCR. The repertoire holds 550,000 to 600,000 clones, with roughly four fifths as singletons. The sequenced material came from PBMCs. These receptors originate from a woman aged 40-49 years in good health. Some clones in this sample may be carry-over from other donors' samples.

The chain has TRBV5-4 and TRBJ2-1, with 7 nucleotides matching TRBD1. Germline V gene data show CDR1 as SGHNT and CDR2 as YYREEE (reference sequence). The length of the CDR3 is 13 residues. The ends lost 0 bases at V and 8 bases at J; junction bases unmatched: 2. CDR3 coding DNA: TGTGCCAGCAGCTTGGACAGGGGCTATGAGCAGTTCTTC. It codes for CASSLDRGYEQFF.

This chain links TRBV2 with TRBJ2-7; weak D call: TRBD1 (5 bases). The CDR3 totals 13 residues. Trimming removed 1 base from V and 3 bases from J, with 7 bases in between. Germline V gene lookup returns CDR1 SNHLY and CDR2 FYNNEI. The CDR3 reads CASSEGTGYEQYF. The CDR3 DNA reads TGTGCCAGCAGTGAAGGAACAGGCTACGAGCAGTACTTC. Based on the CDR3 plus reference TRBV2 and TRBJ2-7, the full variable domain is EPEVTQTPSHQVTQMGQEVILRCVPISNHLYFYWYRQILGQKVEFLVSFYNNEISEKSEIFDDQFSVERPDGSNFTLKIRSTKLEDSAMYFCASSEGTGYEQYFGPGTRLTVT.

This chain links TRBV5-6 with TRBJ1-6; D is undetermined. The CDR3 has 15 amino acids. V gave up 7 bases and J gave up 5 bases, with 16 bases separating them. Looked up from germline, CDR1 is SGHDT and CDR2 is YYEEEE. CDR3 DNA: TGTGCCAGCCGTAAAGGCCGCCCTGATAATTCACCCCTCCACTTT. This translates into CASRKGRPDNSPLHF. Filled out from reference TRBV5-6 and TRBJ1-6, the complete variable domain reads DAGVTQSPTHLIKTRGQQVTLRCSPKSGHDTVSWYQQALGQGPQFIFQYYEEEERQRGNFPDRFSGHQFPNYSSELNVNALLLGDSALYLCASRKGRPDNSPLHFGNGTRLTVT.

The V and J genes are TRBV10-3 and TRBJ2-7, with 7 positions matching TRBD1. V dropped 3 bases and J dropped 3; count of bases not matched to a gene: 5. CDR3 length: 14 residues. Germline V CDR1 and CDR2: ENHRY, SYGVKD. Here the CDR3 reads CAISEGTDIYEQYF. CDR3 bases: TGTGCCATCAGTGAAGGGACAGACATCTACGAGCAGTACTTC.

CDR3 residues: CASSPLRQEINYGYTF. CDR3 DNA sequence: TGTGCCAGCAGTCCCTTAAGACAGGAGATTAACTATGGCTACACCTTC. The chain combines TRBV28 with TRBJ1-2; TRBD1 might be the D (6 bases). Germline assignment: CDR1 MDHEN and CDR2 SYDVKM. V was pared by 5 bases and J by 1 base, with 17 bases between. The CDR3 loop spans 16 amino acids.

The chain carries TRBV10-3 and TRBJ1-2, with D maybe TRBD1 (6 bases). The CDR3 totals 14 residues. In germline, CDR1 is ENHRY, CDR2 SYGVKD. V was cut by 2 bases and J by 4 bases, with 11 bases left in between. CDR3 amino acids: CAISEGDTTYGYTF. In DNA form, the CDR3 reads TGTGCCATCAGTGAGGGGGACACTACCTATGGCTACACCTTC.

V gene TRBV5-1 combines with J gene TRBJ2-7; D not certain. The V gene's germline CDR1 is SGHRS and CDR2 YFSETQ. V dropped 3 bases and J dropped 2 bases, with 12 bases sitting between them. The CDR3 loop spans 14 amino acids. CDR3 coding DNA: TGCGCCAGCAGCTCCGGACGGACCACCTACGAGCAGTACTTC. This gives the protein CASSSGRTTYEQYF.

This sequence joins TRBV28 and TRBJ1-3; D is possibly TRBD1 (6 bases). Germline CDR1 is MDHEN and CDR2 is SYDVKM. Deletions cut 7 bases from V and 4 bases from J, with 17 bases between. The CDR3 is 15 residues long. For the CDR3, the DNA is TGTGCCAGCACCTATATGGGGGACATCGGAAACACCATATATTTT. Protein sequence: CASTYMGDIGNTIYF.

The chain couples TRBV19 to TRBJ2-1, with 7 bases lining up with TRBD2. Germline CDR1 LNHDA, CDR2 SQIVND (reference sequence). V was clipped by 3 bases and J by 1 base; unmatched bases: 3. This CDR3 contains 15 residues. The CDR3 loop is CASSIPAGSYNEQFF. Here the CDR3 DNA reads TGTGCCAGTAGTATCCCAGCGGGATCCTACAATGAGCAGTTCTTC.

The chain uses TRBV7-2 and TRBJ1-5; D gene unclear. The CDR3 is 13 amino acids. V dropped 3 bases and J dropped 4 bases, with 7 bases sitting between them. Germline V gene data show CDR1 as SGHTA and CDR2 as FQGNSA. The CDR3 sequence is CASSFEGNQPQHF. The DNA of the CDR3 is TGTGCCAGCAGCTTTGAAGGGAATCAGCCCCAGCATTTT. The complete variable domain, with remaining parts taken from reference TRBV7-2 and TRBJ1-5, reads GAGVSQSPSNKVTEKGKDVELRCDPISGHTALYWYRQSLGQGLEFLIYFQGNSAPDKSGLPSDRFSAERTGGSVSTLTIQRTQQEDSAVYLCASSFEGNQPQHFGDGTRLSIL.

The chain employs TRBV15 and TRBJ2-5; 9 bases match TRBD1. Trimming at V came to 0 bases and at J to 0 bases, leaving 5 bases not matched to a gene. The CDR3 sequence is 17 residues long. The germline CDR1 and CDR2 sequences are LNHNV and YYDKDF (reference sequence). The CDR3 sequence: CATSRDLGDRDQETQYF. The DNA of the CDR3 is TGTGCCACCAGCAGAGATCTTGGGGACAGGGACCAAGAGACCCAGTACTTC.

The V gene is TRBV7-3, the J gene TRBJ2-7; 12 bases are a match to TRBD2. V shed 4 bases and J 3 bases; nucleotides not matched to a gene: 4. CDR3 length: 15 residues. Germline assignment: CDR1 SGHTA and CDR2 FQGTGA. CDR3: CASSYPTSGSYEQYF. As DNA, the CDR3 is TGTGCCAGCAGCTACCCGACTAGCGGGAGCTACGAGCAGTACTTC.

This clone was observed a few times. The rearrangement joins TRBV27 to TRBJ1-6, with TRBD1 as a possible D gene (5 bases). V gave up 3 bases and J gave up 7 bases, with 10 bases separating them. CDR3 length: 14 amino acids. Germline-derived CDR1 and CDR2 are MNHEY and SMNVEV (reference sequence). CDR3 nucleotides: TGTGCCAGCAGTTTCAACAGGAGGAATTCACCCCTCCACTTT. It codes for CASSFNRRNSPLHF.

The chain couples TRBV28 to TRBJ1-2; D possibly corresponds to TRBD1 (6 bases). CDR1 is MDHEN, CDR2 SYDVKM, per germline. Between the trimmed V and J ends, which lost 1 base and 2 bases, there was a span of 23 bases. The CDR3 runs to 19 residues. This CDR3 reads CASSLYQGRFSHPNYGYTF. CDR3 sequence (DNA): TGTGCCAGCAGTTTATATCAGGGGCGATTTTCGCACCCCAACTATGGCTACACCTTC.

This sequence joins TRBV9 and TRBJ2-1, with D perhaps matching TRBD1 or TRBD2 (5 bases each). This CDR3 comprises 14 residues. CDR1 is SGDLS and CDR2 is YYNGEE in the germline V gene. V lost 2 bases, J lost 6 bases, and 12 bases lay in between. The CDR3 nucleotides are TGTGCCAGCAGCGTCGGGACCATACGCAATGAGCAGTTCTTC. Amino acids: CASSVGTIRNEQFF.

This sequence joins TRBV15 and TRBJ2-6, with D possibly TRBD1 on 6 matching bases. CDR1 and CDR2 (germline): LNHNV, YYDKDF (reference sequence). The CDR3 has 19 residues. The germline V and J ends were trimmed by 3 bases and 4 bases, with 22 bases remaining between them. CDR3 sequence: CATSSSGRAGVFGANVLTF. The CDR3 DNA reads TGTGCCACCAGCAGCTCGGGGCGGGCAGGGGTGTTCGGGGCCAACGTCCTGACTTTC.

V and J are TRBV5-1 and TRBJ2-7; 12 bases map to TRBD2. V shed 4 bases and J 5 bases; nucleotides not matched to a gene: 13. This CDR3 comprises 17 residues. Germline-derived CDR1 and CDR2 are SGHRS and YFSETQ. CDR3 DNA sequence: TGCGCCAGCAGCCCCAATCTAGCGGGAGGGCCTCGCCACGAGCAGTACTTC. This sequence encodes CASSPNLAGGPRHEQYF. Based on the CDR3 plus reference TRBV5-1 and TRBJ2-7, the full variable domain is KAGVTQTPRYLIKTRGQQVTLSCSPISGHRSVSWYQQTPGQGLQFLFEYFSETQRNKGNFPGRFSGRQFSNSRSEMNVSTLELGDSALYLCASSPNLAGGPRHEQYFGPGTRLTVT.

In its sample, this clone was seen once. J is TRBJ2-7 and V is TRBV27; D ambiguous. Trimming removed 2 bases at V and 6 bases at J, with 11 bases between. This CDR3 has 13 amino acids. Germline-derived CDR1 and CDR2 are MNHEY and SMNVEV (reference sequence). This CDR3 reads CASSLGVTFEQYF. The CDR3 nucleotides read TGTGCCAGCAGTTTAGGTGTTACGTTCGAGCAGTACTTC.

The chain recombines TRBV28 with TRBJ1-2; 9 bases align to TRBD1. CDR3 size: 15 residues. Germline CDR1 MDHEN, CDR2 SYDVKM. V was pared by 6 bases and J by 3 bases, with 8 bases of the junction left unmatched. Here the CDR3 reads CASRATGGKDYGYTF. The CDR3 DNA sequence: TGTGCCAGCAGAGCAACAGGGGGCAAGGACTATGGCTACACCTTC.